Listed here are 10 T cell receptor beta chains from one sample, sequenced in a study of response to subunit inactivated influenza vaccine. TCRdb recomputed calls from the RT-PCR reads with MiXCR, one row per CDR3 protein. The data show about 190,000 distinct CDR3 sequences, approximately 15% seen once. This specimen was CD8+ T cells sorted from PBMCs, taken roughly 5 days after vaccination. The receptors here all came from a man aged 45-65 years who received an inactivated influenza vaccine.

This clonotype was picked up a small number of times. The CDR3 DNA reads as TGTGCCAGCAGCCAAGAAGCTCGGACCCTAGCCAAAAACATTCAGTACTTC. Amino acid sequence: CASSQEARTLAKNIQYF. The chain uses TRBV4-2 and TRBJ2-4, with D hard to call. Trimming left V 0 bases short and J 0 bases short, with 12 bases between. The CDR3 sequence is 17 residues long. In germline, CDR1 is LGHNA, CDR2 YNFKEQ.

Here the CDR3 DNA reads TGTGCCAGCAGCGTGGATGACCCGAACACTGAAGCTTTCTTT. It yields the protein CASSVDDPNTEAFF. J is TRBJ1-1 and V is TRBV9; D is unclear. The ends were cut back, 2 bases at V and 1 base at J, with 9 bases in the middle. Germline CDR1 reads SGDLS; CDR2 reads YYNGEE. The CDR3 consists of 14 residues.

This clonotype was recorded at least ten times. The genes are TRBV5-6 and TRBJ1-1, with unresolved D. The V end lost 0 bases, the J end lost 4 bases, and 7 bases lay between the germline ends. The CDR3 has 13 residues. Germline V gives CDR1 SGHDT, CDR2 YYEEEE. The CDR3 DNA follows: TGTGCCAGCAGCTTGGGGGGAGCCACTGAAGCTTTCTTT. Encoded protein: CASSLGGATEAFF.

The chain couples TRBV29-1 to TRBJ1-2; 10 bases agree with TRBD1. Germline CDR1 and CDR2: SQVTM and ANQGSEA. Losses at the gene ends were 8 bases for V and 2 bases for J; bases not matched to a gene: 5. This CDR3 has 13 residues. The CDR3 nucleotides are TGCAGCTACCGGGACAGGGGAAACTATGGCTACACCTTC. It codes for CSYRDRGNYGYTF.

The chain has TRBV2 and TRBJ1-1; maybe TRBD1 (6 bases). The CDR3 is 12 amino acids. Trimming removed 7 bases from V and 4 bases from J, with 10 bases in between. The germline V gene has CDR1 SNHLY and CDR2 FYNNEI. This CDR3 reads CASNRATTEAFF. CDR3 nucleotide sequence: TGTGCCAGCAACAGGGCCACCACTGAAGCTTTCTTT.

This chain uses TRBV29-1 with TRBJ2-1, with D possibly being TRBD1 (6 bases). The CDR3 has 15 residues. The germline V and J ends were trimmed by 1 base and 0 bases, with 10 bases remaining between them. In germline, CDR1 is SQVTM, CDR2 ANQGSEA. The CDR3 DNA reads TGCAGCGTTGAAGGACAGGAGTTCTCCTACAATGAGCAGTTCTTC. It is translated as CSVEGQEFSYNEQFF.

The V and J genes are TRBV7-6 and TRBJ2-2; 12 bases agree with TRBD2. The junction had 2 bases not matched to a gene; V was cut back by 0 bases and J by 6 bases. Per germline, CDR1 SGHVS and CDR2 FNYEAQ. The CDR3 loop spans 16 amino acids. CDR3 sequence (DNA): TGTGCCAGCAGCTTAGCGACTAGCGGGGGCCCCGGGGAGCTGTTTTTT. Translation gives CASSLATSGGPGELFF. Together with reference TRBV7-6 and TRBJ2-2, the CDR3 gives the full variable domain: GAGVSQSPRYKVTKRGQDVALRCDPISGHVSLYWYRQALGQGPEFLTYFNYEAQQDKSGLPNDRFSAERPEGSISTLTIQRTEQRDSAMYRCASSLATSGGPGELFFGEGSRLTVL.

This clonotype has just a few counts. The chain carries TRBV29-1 and TRBJ2-3, with TRBD1 as a possible D gene (7 bases). CDR1 is SQVTM and CDR2 is ANQGSEA in the germline V gene. This CDR3 region has 15 residues. Trimming removed 5 bases at V and 4 bases at J, with 19 bases between. Written as DNA, the CDR3 is TGCAGCGTTCACGGAGGGACCCAGGGGGCAGATACGCAGTATTTT. Translated, it gives CSVHGGTQGADTQYF.

This clonotype was seen many times. The rearrangement links TRBV29-1 to TRBJ1-1; possible D gene TRBD1, 5 bases. The CDR3 sequence is 14 residues long. CDR1 is SQVTM, CDR2 ANQGSEA, per germline. Trimming took off 4 bases at V and 1 base at J, with 13 bases between the two ends. The CDR3 DNA reads TGCAGCGTTGGGGGGGGGGTCGAGAACACTGAAGCTTTCTTT. It translates to CSVGGGVENTEAFF.

This clonotype came up many times. The chain is built from TRBV12-3 or TRBV12-4 and TRBJ2-1, with 7 bases that match TRBD2. V trimming: 5 bases; J trimming: 4 bases; junction bases outside the gene matches: 2. The CDR3 is 13 residues long. Written as DNA, the CDR3 is TGTGCCAGCAGTGGCGGGAGTTACAATGAGCAGTTCTTC. It is translated as CASSGGSYNEQFF.